These 2 T cell receptor beta chains originate from one sample sequenced in a study of T cells in Graves' hyperthyroidism and ophthalmopathy. Amplification yielded TCR beta CDR3 regions, with RNA transcripts as the source. Initially, a first-round RT-PCR of the TCR CDR3 employed the HTBI primer set. TCRdb used MiXCR to reprocess the multiplex PCR reads, holding one entry per CDR3 protein. Of approximately 480,000 distinct CDR3 sequences listed, about 20% are singletons. Sample: blood. The receptors stem from a man aged 18-30 years with Graves' hyperthyroidism.

This clonotype was detected many times. V usage is TRBV12-3 or TRBV12-4 and J usage is TRBJ1-2; D unclear. CDR3 length equals 15 residues. V lost 3 bases, J lost 3 bases, and 14 bases lay in between. CDR3 amino acids: CASSFLQSGDYGYTF. CDR3 coding DNA: TGTGCCAGCAGTTTTCTCCAATCTGGCGACTATGGCTACACCTTC.

This clonotype was picked up many times. The V gene is TRBV29-1, the J gene TRBJ1-1, with 7 bases identical to TRBD1. Germline V gives CDR1 SQVTM, CDR2 ANQGSEA. The junction had 5 bases not matched to a gene; V was cut back by 5 bases and J by 5 bases. This CDR3 contains 12 residues. The CDR3 DNA reads TGCAGCGTTACAGGGGAGGGGACTGAAGCTTTCTTT. Residues: CSVTGEGTEAFF.